This T cell receptor beta chain was identified during a study of tissue T cells after allogeneic stem cell transplantation. CDR3 length: 15 amino acids. CDR1 is MDHEN and CDR2 is SYDVKM in the germline V gene. The V and J ends lost 8 bases and 5 bases respectively, with 19 bases between them. A word on this clone: Its cognate antigen is unknown.

Measured with immunoSEQ multiplex PCR; TCRdb has only the in-frame clones, and not every one. The sample has about 43,000 clones, 80% to 95% seen once. Study-wide results and caveats: Tissue-detected TCR repertoire was only partly captured by blood and spleen T cells.

The V gene is TRBV28, the J gene TRBJ1-5; D is undetermined. This clonotype was obtained from a woman aged 40-75 years who later had graft-versus-host disease after an allogeneic stem cell transplant. The sequencing here drew on blood, taken before transplantation. The CDR3 nucleotides read TGTGCCAGCTGTTCCCGGACCGTTTATCATCAGCCCCAGCATTTT. Its translation: CASCSRTVYHQPQHF.